The 27 T cell receptor beta chains presented below share a single source sample, sequenced in a study of T cells expressing NK-cell markers. TCRdb derives one entry per CDR3 protein from the 5' RACE reads, leaving out DNA. The listing records 400,000 to 500,000 distinct CDR3 sequences. Material for sequencing was blood T cells: a sorted CD56 or NKG2C T cell subset, CD4+ or CD8+ T cells, or bulk PBMC T cells (not recorded which). All receptors derive from a woman between 18 and 69 years old in good health.

This sequence joins TRBV20-1 and TRBJ1-4; TCRdb's D gene call, TRBD1, goes unchecked for lack of DNA. Per the germline V gene, CDR1 is DFQATT and CDR2 is SNEGSKA (reference sequence). There are 15 residues in the CDR3. CDR3 sequence: CSASNQQRAREKLFF.

This chain uses TRBV28 with TRBJ1-4; TCRdb selects TRBD1, and the lack of DNA leaves this call unchecked. CDR1 and CDR2 from the germline V gene are MDHEN and SYDVKM. The CDR3 length is 15 residues. The CDR3 region is CASSLLQGLGEKLFF.

This rearrangement joins TRBV7-3 to TRBJ2-5; TCRdb's D gene call, TRBD1, goes unchecked for lack of DNA. Germline CDR1 is SGHTA and CDR2 is FQGTGA. CDR3 length: 15 residues. The CDR3 is CASSSPLDRAETQYF.

The V gene is TRBV28, the J gene TRBJ2-3; the D gene TCRdb calls, TRBD1, cannot be checked with no DNA. In germline, CDR1 is MDHEN, CDR2 SYDVKM. The CDR3 has 15 amino acids. CDR3 protein: CASSLGGEGTDTQYF.

V is TRBV5-1 and J is TRBJ2-3. Per the germline V gene, CDR1 is SGHRS and CDR2 is YFSETQ. The CDR3 is made up of 12 amino acids. The CDR3 here is CASSLPTDTQYF.

The chain links TRBV19 to TRBJ2-7; TCRdb indicates TRBD1, and absent DNA this call remains unverified. This CDR3 spans 13 amino acids. Per the germline V gene, CDR1 is LNHDA and CDR2 is SQIVND (reference sequence). CDR3 protein: CASRDRESYEQYF.

This chain joins TRBV4-1 and TRBJ1-3; there is no DNA to check the TCRdb D call of TRBD1. Germline loops: CDR1 MGHRA, CDR2 YSYEKL. The CDR3 loop spans 15 amino acids. The CDR3 loop reads CASSPPSSSGNTIYF.

This chain uses TRBV15 with TRBJ2-5; TCRdb names TRBD2, which stays unverified in the absence of DNA. The germline CDR1 and CDR2 sequences are LNHNV and YYDKDF (reference sequence). This CDR3 region has 17 residues. The CDR3 here is CATSRDPARPGPETQYF.

The J gene is TRBJ2-5, the V gene TRBV14; the TRBD2 assignment by TCRdb is unverifiable without DNA. CDR1 is SGHDN and CDR2 is FVKESK in the germline V gene. This CDR3 has 18 residues. CDR3 sequence reads: CASSQESYKTSATKTQYF.

The gene calls are TRBV6-6 and TRBJ2-3; without DNA, the TCRdb call of TRBD1 cannot be checked. This CDR3 is 13 amino acids long. CDR1 is MNHNY, CDR2 SVGAGI, per germline (reference sequence). CDR3 protein: CASQGGGADTQYF.

This CDR3 is CASSDLQAGGNYEQYF. This rearrangement joins TRBV28 to TRBJ2-7; with no DNA, the TCRdb D assignment of TRBD2 cannot be verified. CDR1 and CDR2 (germline): MDHEN, SYDVKM. The CDR3 sequence is 16 residues long.

The chain is built from TRBV5-1 and TRBJ1-4. The CDR3 loop spans 15 amino acids. Germline V lookup: CDR1 SGHRS, CDR2 YFSETQ. CDR3 protein: CASSPLQATNEKLFF.

The chain couples TRBV4-3 to TRBJ1-6. The CDR3 is 17 amino acids. The V gene's germline CDR1 is LGHNA and CDR2 YSLEER. The chain's CDR3 is CASSQTTESSYNSPLHF.

V gene TRBV4-2 combines with J gene TRBJ2-1. The CDR3 length is 13 residues. Germline CDR1 LGHNA, CDR2 YNFKEQ. The CDR3 reads CASSPKALNEQFF.

The J gene is TRBJ1-6, the V gene TRBV12-3 or TRBV12-4. This CDR3 has 13 residues. CDR3 in amino acids: CASCRSQNSPLHF.

The V call is TRBV12-3 or TRBV12-4, the J call TRBJ1-3; TCRdb picks TRBD1, but there is no DNA to check that call. This CDR3 has 15 amino acids. Here the CDR3 reads CASSWDESSGNTIYF.

CDR3 residues: CASSFQGGGKLFF. The rearrangement joins TRBV6-5 to TRBJ1-4; TCRdb indicates TRBD1, and absent DNA this call remains unverified. The CDR3 extends over 13 amino acids. CDR1 and CDR2 from the germline V gene are MNHEY and SVGAGI.

CDR3 in amino acids: CSARDRDRSSYEQYF. The genes are TRBV20-1 and TRBJ2-7; as DNA is missing, the TRBD1 call by TCRdb cannot be tested. Germline loops: CDR1 DFQATT, CDR2 SNEGSKA (reference sequence). The CDR3 is made up of 15 amino acids.

The J gene is TRBJ2-3, the V gene TRBV15; TCRdb picks TRBD2, but there is no DNA to check that call. The CDR3 is 14 residues long. The germline CDR1 and CDR2 sequences are LNHNV and YYDKDF (reference sequence). The CDR3 is CATSSPSGTDTQYF.

The rearrangement joins TRBV20-1 to TRBJ2-2; the D call of TRBD2 rests on TCRdb alone, since no DNA is present to check it. The CDR3 is 15 residues long. Germline assignment: CDR1 DFQATT and CDR2 SNEGSKA (reference sequence). CDR3 residues: CSASFSGRGVGELFF.

V usage is TRBV28 and J usage is TRBJ2-3; the TCRdb D gene call, TRBD1, has no DNA to confirm it. CDR1 MDHEN and CDR2 SYDVKM come from the germline V gene. This CDR3 has 15 residues. The CDR3 reads CASSSGSGGKDTQYF.

CDR3 protein: CASSSLAGWQETQYF. The chain recombines TRBV27 with TRBJ2-5; TCRdb proposes TRBD2, but this gene call is untestable without DNA. Germline loops: CDR1 MNHEY, CDR2 SMNVEV (reference sequence). This CDR3 is built from 15 residues.

This chain connects TRBV19 to TRBJ2-3. The CDR3 runs to 12 residues. Germline CDR1 LNHDA, CDR2 SQIVND (reference sequence). The CDR3 sequence is CVSRTGPDTQYF.

The V call is TRBV12-5, the J call TRBJ1-3; as DNA is missing, the TRBD1 call by TCRdb cannot be tested. CDR3 length equals 14 residues. Looked up from germline, CDR1 is LGHNT and CDR2 is FRNRAP. The CDR3: CASFVGLSGNTIYF.

The rearrangement uses TRBV28 and TRBJ2-1; TCRdb lists TRBD1, though no DNA is available to test this call. The CDR3 consists of 15 residues. Germline V gene sequence: CDR1 MDHEN, CDR2 SYDVKM. The CDR3 loop is CASSPLLSSYNEQFF.

V and J are TRBV5-1 and TRBJ2-1; TCRdb selects TRBD2, and the lack of DNA leaves this call unchecked. CDR1 and CDR2 from the germline V gene are SGHRS and YFSETQ. CDR3 length: 17 residues. The CDR3 sequence is CASSFGQPGGPWDEQFF.

The J gene is TRBJ2-4, the V gene TRBV5-5; TCRdb gives TRBD1 as the D gene, but with no DNA this cannot be confirmed. Looked up from germline, CDR1 is SGHKS and CDR2 is YYEKEE (reference sequence). CDR3 length: 16 residues. This CDR3 reads CASSLAQGGPKNIQYF.